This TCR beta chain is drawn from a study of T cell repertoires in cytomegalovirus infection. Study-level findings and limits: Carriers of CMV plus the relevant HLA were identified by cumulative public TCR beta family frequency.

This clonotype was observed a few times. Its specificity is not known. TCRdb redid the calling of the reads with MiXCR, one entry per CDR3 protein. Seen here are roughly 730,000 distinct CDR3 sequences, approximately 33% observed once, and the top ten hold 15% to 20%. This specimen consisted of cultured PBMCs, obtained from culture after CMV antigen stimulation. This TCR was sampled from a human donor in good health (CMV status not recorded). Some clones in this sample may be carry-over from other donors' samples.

CDR3 nucleotides: TGTGCCAGCAGCTTTACCCAGGATTACACGCAGTATTTT. Protein: CASSFTQDYTQYF. The chain couples TRBV7-2 to TRBJ2-3, with no clear D. The V end was cut by 3 bases, the J end by 9 bases, with 13 bases between. The CDR3 runs 13 residues. Per the germline V gene, CDR1 is SGHTA and CDR2 is FQGNSA.